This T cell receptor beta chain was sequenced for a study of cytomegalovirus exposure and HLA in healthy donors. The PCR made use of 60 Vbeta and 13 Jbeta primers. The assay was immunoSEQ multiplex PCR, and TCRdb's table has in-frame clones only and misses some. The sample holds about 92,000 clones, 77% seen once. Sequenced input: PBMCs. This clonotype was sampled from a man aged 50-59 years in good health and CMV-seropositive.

DNA of the CDR3: TGTGCCAGCAGCTATGAGGATACGCAGTATTTT. Translation gives CASSYEDTQYF. The chain has TRBV7-3 and TRBJ2-3; D is unclear. In germline, CDR1 is SGHTA, CDR2 FQGTGA. Trimming stripped 4 bases from V and 6 bases from J, with 5 bases between. CDR3 length equals 11 residues.